This T cell receptor beta chain came from a study of blood T cell repertoires in COVID-19. The CDR3 contains 14 residues. The V gene's germline CDR1 is MNHEY and CDR2 SVGAGI. V lost 4 bases and J lost 7, with 14 bases in between. TCRdb's table, derived via immunoSEQ multiplex PCR, lists solely in-frame clones and lacks some. The sample has about 200,000 clones, around 92% seen once; the top ten hold around 8.4%. Adults between roughly 18 and 95 years of age took part from 24 US areas. Recovered status in Cohort 3 required two negative PCRs, clearance, or symptom resolution. The TCR sequence derives from a woman between 18 and 30 years old who had recovered from COVID-19. This chain uses TRBV6-5 with TRBJ2-1, with D perhaps TRBD1 (7 bases). Input material: PBMCs or T cells enriched from blood (not recorded which). This CDR3 reads CASSWRSGGNEQFF. DNA for the CDR3: TGTGCCAGCAGTTGGAGGTCAGGGGGGAATGAGCAGTTCTTC.